This entry concerns a single TCR beta chain. Other DNA sequences in the sample encode the same CDR3. The source of the sample is a study of blood T cell repertoires in COVID-19. For the study at large: The origin of the acute and convalescent COVID-19 samples was the United States, Italy and Spain. The cDNA or gDNA used as material had been derived from T cells, B-cell-depleted T cells, or PBMCs.

Per the original data handling: Reference gene primer amplification yielded estimated nucleated cell counts. The protocol was immunoSEQ multiplex PCR, while the TCRdb copy is restricted to in-frame clones and leaves out a portion. Clonal size and the V and J genes are those of that table, whereas D and trimming came from the DNA. The sample has 400,000 to 550,000 clones, around nine tenths seen once. The CDR3 is 14 residues long. Germline lookup yields CDR1 MNHEY and CDR2 SMNVEV (reference sequence). Trimming took 6 bases from V and 3 from J, leaving 14 bases between them. The chain employs TRBV27 and TRBJ1-2; no reliable D call. This TCR was sampled from a woman aged 25-40 years with acute or convalescent COVID-19. The sample was peripheral blood. This CDR3 reads CASSPGTAYYGYTF. The CDR3 bases are TGTGCCAGCAGCCCGGGAACAGCCTACTATGGCTACACCTTC.